Included here is one TCR beta chain sequence, with context. Its target is unknown. This sample is drawn from a study of T cell responses to AZD1222 COVID-19 vaccine. Study context: Second-dose intervals near 4 or 12 weeks were combined.

General study findings and limits: There were mostly white British donors and more females than males, and clonal diversity was possibly underestimated.

Here immunoSEQ multiplex PCR was the method, and the copy in TCRdb shows in-frame clones only, minus some. The sample consists of roughly 100,000 clones, approximately 87% of them appearing once. This CDR3 has 14 amino acids. CDR1 is SNHLY, CDR2 FYNNEI, per germline. The V and J ends lost 4 bases and 2 bases respectively, with 11 bases between them. The chain recombines TRBV2 with TRBJ1-2; the D gene is possibly TRBD1 (6 bases). Source: peripheral blood, taken on day 0 of AZD1222 vaccination. This clonotype was obtained from an adult in good health. The CDR3 protein is CASSVNRVNYGYTF. The CDR3 region has the DNA TGTGCCAGCAGTGTCAACAGGGTAAACTATGGCTACACCTTC. The complete variable domain, with remaining parts taken from reference TRBV2 and TRBJ1-2, reads EPEVTQTPSHQVTQMGQEVILRCVPISNHLYFYWYRQILGQKVEFLVSFYNNEISEKSEIFDDQFSVERPDGSNFTLKIRSTKLEDSAMYFCASSVNRVNYGYTFGSGTRLTVV.